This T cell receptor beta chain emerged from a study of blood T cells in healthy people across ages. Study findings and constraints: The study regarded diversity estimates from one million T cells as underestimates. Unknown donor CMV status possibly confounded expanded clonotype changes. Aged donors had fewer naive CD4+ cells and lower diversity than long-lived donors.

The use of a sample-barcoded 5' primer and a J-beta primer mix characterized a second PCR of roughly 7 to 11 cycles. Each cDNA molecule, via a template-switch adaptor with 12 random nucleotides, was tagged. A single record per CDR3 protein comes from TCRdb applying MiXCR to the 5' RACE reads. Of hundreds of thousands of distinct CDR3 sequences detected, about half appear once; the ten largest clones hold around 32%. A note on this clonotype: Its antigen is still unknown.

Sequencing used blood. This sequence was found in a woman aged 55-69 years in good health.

CDR3 sequence reads: CSVEDTYNEQFF. CDR3 coding DNA: TGCAGCGTTGAAGACACTTACAATGAGCAGTTCTTC. The rearrangement links TRBV29-1 to TRBJ2-1; no reliable D call. The CDR3 loop spans 12 amino acids. Trimming shortened V by 0 bases and J by 4 bases, and 4 bases separated the two germline ends. The germline gives CDR1 SQVTM, CDR2 ANQGSEA.